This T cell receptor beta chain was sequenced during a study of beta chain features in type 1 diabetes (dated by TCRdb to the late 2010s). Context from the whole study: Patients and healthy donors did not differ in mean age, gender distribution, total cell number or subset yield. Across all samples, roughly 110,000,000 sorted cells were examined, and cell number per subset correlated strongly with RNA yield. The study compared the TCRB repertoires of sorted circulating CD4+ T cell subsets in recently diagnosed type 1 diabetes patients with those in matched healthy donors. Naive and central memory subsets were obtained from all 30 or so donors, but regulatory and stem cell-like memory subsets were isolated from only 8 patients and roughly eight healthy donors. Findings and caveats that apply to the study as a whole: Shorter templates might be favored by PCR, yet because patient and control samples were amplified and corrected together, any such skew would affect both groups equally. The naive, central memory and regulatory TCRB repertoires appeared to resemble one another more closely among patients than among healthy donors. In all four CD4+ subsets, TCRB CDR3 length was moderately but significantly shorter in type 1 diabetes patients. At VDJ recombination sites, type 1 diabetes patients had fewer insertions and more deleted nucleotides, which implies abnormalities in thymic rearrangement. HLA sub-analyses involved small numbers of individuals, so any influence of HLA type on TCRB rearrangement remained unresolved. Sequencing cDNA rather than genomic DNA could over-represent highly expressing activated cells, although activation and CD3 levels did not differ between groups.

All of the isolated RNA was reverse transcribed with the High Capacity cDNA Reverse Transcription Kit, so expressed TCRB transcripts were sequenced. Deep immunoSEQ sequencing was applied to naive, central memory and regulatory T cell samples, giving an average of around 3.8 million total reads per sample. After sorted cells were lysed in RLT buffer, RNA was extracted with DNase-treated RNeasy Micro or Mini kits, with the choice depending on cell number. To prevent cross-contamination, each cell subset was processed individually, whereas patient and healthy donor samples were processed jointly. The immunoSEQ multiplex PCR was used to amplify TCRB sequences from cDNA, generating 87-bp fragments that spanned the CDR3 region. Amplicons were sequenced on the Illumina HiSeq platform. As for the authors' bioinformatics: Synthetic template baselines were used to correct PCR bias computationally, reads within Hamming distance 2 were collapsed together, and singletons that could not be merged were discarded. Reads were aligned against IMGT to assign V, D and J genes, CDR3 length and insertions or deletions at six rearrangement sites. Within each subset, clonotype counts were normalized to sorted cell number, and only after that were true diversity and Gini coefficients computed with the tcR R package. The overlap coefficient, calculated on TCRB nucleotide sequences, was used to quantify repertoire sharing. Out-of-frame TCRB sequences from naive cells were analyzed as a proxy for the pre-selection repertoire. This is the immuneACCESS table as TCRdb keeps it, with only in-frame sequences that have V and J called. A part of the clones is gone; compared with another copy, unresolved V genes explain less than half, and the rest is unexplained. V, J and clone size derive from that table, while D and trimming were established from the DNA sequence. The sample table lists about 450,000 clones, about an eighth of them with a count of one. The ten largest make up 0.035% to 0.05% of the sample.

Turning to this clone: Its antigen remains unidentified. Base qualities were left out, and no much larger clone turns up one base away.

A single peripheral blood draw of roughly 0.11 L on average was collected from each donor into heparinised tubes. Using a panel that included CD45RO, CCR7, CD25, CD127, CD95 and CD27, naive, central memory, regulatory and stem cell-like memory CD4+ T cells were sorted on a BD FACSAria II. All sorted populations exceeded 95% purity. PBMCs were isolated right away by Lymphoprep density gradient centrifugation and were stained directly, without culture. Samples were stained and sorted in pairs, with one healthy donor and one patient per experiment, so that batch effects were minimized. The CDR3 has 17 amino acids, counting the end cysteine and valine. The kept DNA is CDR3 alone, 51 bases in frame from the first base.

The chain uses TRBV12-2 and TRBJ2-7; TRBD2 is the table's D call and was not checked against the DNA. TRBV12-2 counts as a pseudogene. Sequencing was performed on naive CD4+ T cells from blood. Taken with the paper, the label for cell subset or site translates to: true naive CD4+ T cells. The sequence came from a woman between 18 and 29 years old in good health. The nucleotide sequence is TGTGCAAGTCGCGCAGCTGGACTAGCGGGAGCCGGATACGAGCAGTACGTC. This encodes CASRAAGLAGAGYEQYV.